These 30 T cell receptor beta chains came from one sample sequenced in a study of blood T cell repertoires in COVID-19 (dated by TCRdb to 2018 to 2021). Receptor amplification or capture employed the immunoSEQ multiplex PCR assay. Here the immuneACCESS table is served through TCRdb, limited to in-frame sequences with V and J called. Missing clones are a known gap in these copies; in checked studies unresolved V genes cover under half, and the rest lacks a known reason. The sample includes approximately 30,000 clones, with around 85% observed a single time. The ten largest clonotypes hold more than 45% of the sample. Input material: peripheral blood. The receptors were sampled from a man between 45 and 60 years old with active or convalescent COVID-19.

For the CDR3, the DNA is TGCAGCGTTGACAGGGGCTACGAGCAGTACTTC. This sequence encodes CSVDRGYEQYF. The chain is built from TRBV29-1 and TRBJ2-7; TRBD1 might be the D (6 bases). The CDR3 totals 11 residues. Germline CDR1 reads SQVTM; CDR2 reads ANQGSEA. V lost 3 bases to trimming and J lost 3 bases, with 6 bases between them.

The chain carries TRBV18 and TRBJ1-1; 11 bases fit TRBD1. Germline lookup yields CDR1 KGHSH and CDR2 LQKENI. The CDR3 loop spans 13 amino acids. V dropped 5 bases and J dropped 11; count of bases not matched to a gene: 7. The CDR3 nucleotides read TGTGCCAGCTCAACCCAGGACAGGGGGCTGGCTTTCTTT. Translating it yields CASSTQDRGLAFF.

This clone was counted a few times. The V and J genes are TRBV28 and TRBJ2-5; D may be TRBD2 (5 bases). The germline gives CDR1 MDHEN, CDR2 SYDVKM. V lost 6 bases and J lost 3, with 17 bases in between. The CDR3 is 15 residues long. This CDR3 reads CASSPRGASKETQYF. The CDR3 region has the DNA TGTGCCAGCAGCCCCCGGGGAGCGAGCAAAGAGACCCAGTACTTC.

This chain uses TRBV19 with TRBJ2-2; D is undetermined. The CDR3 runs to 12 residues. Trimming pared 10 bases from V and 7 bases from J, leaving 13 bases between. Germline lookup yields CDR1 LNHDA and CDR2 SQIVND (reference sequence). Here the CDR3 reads CATRVPSGELFF. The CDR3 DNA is TGTGCCACCCGGGTGCCCAGCGGGGAGCTGTTTTTT.

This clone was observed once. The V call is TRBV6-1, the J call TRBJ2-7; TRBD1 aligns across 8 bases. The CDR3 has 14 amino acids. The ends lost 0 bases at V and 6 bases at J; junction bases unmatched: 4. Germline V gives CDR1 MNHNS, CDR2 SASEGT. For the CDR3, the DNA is TGTGCCAGCAGTGAAGCCGGACAGGGTCGCGAGCAGTACTTC. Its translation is CASSEAGQGREQYF.

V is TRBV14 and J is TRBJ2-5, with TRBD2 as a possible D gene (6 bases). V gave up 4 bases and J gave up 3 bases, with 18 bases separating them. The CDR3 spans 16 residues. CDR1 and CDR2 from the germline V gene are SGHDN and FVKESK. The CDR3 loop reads CASSLPDRLGEETQYF. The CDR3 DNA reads TGTGCCAGCAGCCTCCCCGATAGACTAGGGGAAGAGACCCAGTACTTC.

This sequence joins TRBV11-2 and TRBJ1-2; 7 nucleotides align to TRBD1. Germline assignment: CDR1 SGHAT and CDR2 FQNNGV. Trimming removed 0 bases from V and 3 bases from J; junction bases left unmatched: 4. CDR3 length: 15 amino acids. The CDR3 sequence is CASSLDQQGYYGYTF. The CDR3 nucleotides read TGTGCCAGCAGCTTAGACCAACAGGGGTACTATGGCTACACCTTC. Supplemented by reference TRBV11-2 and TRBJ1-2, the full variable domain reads EAGVAQSPRYKIIEKRQSVAFWCNPISGHATLYWYQQILGQGPKLLIQFQNNGVVDDSQLPKDRFSAERLKGVDSTLKIQPAKLEDSAVYLCASSLDQQGYYGYTFGSGTRLTVV.

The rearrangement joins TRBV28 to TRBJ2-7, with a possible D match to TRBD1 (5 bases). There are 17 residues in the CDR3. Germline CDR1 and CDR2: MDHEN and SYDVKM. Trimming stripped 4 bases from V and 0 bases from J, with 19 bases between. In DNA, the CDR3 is TGTGCCAGCAGTTCCCCTGCCGACAGCAGGAGCTCCTACGAGCAGTACTTC. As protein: CASSSPADSRSSYEQYF.

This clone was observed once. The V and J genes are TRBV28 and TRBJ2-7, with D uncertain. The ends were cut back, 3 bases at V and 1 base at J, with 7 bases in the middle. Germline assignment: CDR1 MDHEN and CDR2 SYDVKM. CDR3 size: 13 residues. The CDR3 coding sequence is TGTGCCAGCAGTTTTGCGGTATCCTACGAGCAGTACTTC. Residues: CASSFAVSYEQYF.

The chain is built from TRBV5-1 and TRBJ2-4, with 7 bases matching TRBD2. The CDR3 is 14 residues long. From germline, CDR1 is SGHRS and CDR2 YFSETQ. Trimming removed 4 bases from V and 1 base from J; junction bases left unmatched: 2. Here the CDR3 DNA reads TGCGCCAGCAGCAGCGGGGAGGCCAAAAACATTCAGTACTTC. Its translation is CASSSGEAKNIQYF. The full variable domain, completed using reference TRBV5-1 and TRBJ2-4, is KAGVTQTPRYLIKTRGQQVTLSCSPISGHRSVSWYQQTPGQGLQFLFEYFSETQRNKGNFPGRFSGRQFSNSRSEMNVSTLELGDSALYLCASSSGEAKNIQYFGAGTRLSVL.

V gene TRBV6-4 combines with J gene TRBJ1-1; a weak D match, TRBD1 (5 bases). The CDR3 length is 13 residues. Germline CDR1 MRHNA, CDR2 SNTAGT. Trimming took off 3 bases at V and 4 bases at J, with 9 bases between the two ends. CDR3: CASSEGRGTEAFF. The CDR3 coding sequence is TGTGCCAGCAGTGAAGGAAGGGGCACTGAAGCTTTCTTT.

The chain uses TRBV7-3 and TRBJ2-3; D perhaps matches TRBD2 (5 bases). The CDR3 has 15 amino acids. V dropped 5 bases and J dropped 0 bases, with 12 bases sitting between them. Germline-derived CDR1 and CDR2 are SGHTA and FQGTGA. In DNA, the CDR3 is TGTGCCAGCAGCCCGACTGGAGGAAGCACAGATACGCAGTATTTT. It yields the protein CASSPTGGSTDTQYF.

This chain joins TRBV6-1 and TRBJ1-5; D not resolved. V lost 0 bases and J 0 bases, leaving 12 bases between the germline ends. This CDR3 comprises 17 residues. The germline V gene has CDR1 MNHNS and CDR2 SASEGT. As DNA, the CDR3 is TGTGCCAGCAGTGAAGCGAGAGGATCATATAGCAATCAGCCCCAGCATTTT. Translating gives CASSEARGSYSNQPQHF.

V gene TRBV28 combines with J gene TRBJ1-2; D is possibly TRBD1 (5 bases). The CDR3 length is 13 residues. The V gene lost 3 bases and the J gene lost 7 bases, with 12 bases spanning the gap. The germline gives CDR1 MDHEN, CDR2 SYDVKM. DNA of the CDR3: TGTGCCAGCAGTTTTTCAGGGAAGGGTGGCTACACCTTC. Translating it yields CASSFSGKGGYTF.

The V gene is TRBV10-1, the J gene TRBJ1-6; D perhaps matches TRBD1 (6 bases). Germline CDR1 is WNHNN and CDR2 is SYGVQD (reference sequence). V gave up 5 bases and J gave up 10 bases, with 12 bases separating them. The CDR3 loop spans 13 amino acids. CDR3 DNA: TGCGCCAGCAGTCCACAGGGTAACTCACCCCTCCACTTT. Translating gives CASSPQGNSPLHF.

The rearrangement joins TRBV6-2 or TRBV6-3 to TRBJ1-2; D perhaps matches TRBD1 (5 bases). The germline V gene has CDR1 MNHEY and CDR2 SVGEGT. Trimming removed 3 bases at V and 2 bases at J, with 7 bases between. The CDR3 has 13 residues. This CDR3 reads CASSYYRNYGYTF. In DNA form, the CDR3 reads TGTGCCAGCAGTTATTACAGGAACTATGGCTACACCTTC.

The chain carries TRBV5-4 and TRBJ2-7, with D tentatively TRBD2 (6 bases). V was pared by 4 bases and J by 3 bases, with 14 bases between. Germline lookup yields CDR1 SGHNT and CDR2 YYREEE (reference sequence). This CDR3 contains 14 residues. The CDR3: CASSREFGVYEQYF. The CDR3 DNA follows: TGTGCCAGCAGCCGGGAGTTCGGGGTCTACGAGCAGTACTTC.

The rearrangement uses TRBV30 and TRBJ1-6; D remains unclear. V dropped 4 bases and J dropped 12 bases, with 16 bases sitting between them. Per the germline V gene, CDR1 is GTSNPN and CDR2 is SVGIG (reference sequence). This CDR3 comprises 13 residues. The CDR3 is CAWKPFRRGPLHF. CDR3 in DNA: TGTGCCTGGAAACCGTTCCGCCGGGGACCCCTCCACTTT.

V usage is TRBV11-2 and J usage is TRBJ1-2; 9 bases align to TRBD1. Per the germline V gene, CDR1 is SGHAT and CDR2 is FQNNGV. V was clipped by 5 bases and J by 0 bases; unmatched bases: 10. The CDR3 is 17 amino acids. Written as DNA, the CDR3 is TGTGCCAGCAGCCAACCGGGACAGGGACCTTCTAACTATGGCTACACCTTC. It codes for CASSQPGQGPSNYGYTF.

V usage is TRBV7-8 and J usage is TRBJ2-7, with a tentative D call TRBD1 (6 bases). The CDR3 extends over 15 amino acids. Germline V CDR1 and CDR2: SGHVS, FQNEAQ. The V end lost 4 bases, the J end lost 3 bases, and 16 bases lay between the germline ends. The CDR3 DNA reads TGTGCCAGCAGCTCTACCCTACAGGGAAACTACGAGCAGTACTTC. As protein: CASSSTLQGNYEQYF.

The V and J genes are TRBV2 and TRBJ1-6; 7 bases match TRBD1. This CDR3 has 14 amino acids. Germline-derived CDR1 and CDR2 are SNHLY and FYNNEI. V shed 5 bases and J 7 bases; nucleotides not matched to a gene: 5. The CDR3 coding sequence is TGTGCCAGCAGTCTCGGGACAGAGAATTCACCCCTCCACTTT. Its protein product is CASSLGTENSPLHF.

The CDR3 is CASSYDRGIDTQYF. The CDR3 DNA reads as TGTGCCAGCAGTTATGACAGGGGGATAGATACGCAGTATTTT. V usage is TRBV6-2 or TRBV6-3 and J usage is TRBJ2-3, with 9 bases fitting TRBD1. The germline V gene has CDR1 MNHEY and CDR2 SVGEGT. Unmatched junction bases numbered 3, after V lost 3 bases and J lost 5 bases. The CDR3 runs to 14 residues.

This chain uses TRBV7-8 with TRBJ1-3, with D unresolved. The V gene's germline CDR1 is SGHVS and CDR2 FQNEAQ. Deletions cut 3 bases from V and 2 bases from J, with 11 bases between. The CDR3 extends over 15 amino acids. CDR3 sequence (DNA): TGTGCCAGCAGCTTCTCCCCAGGCCCTGGAAACACCATATATTTT. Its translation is CASSFSPGPGNTIYF.

CDR3 DNA sequence: TGTGCCAGCAGTGACGCGGGTGTAGCCAAAAACATTCAGTACTTC. Translation gives CASSDAGVAKNIQYF. The chain is built from TRBV6-1 and TRBJ2-4, with D tentatively TRBD2 (5 bases). V was shortened by 3 bases and J by 0 bases, with 9 bases between the two germline ends. The CDR3 is made up of 15 amino acids. Germline lookup yields CDR1 MNHNS and CDR2 SASEGT.

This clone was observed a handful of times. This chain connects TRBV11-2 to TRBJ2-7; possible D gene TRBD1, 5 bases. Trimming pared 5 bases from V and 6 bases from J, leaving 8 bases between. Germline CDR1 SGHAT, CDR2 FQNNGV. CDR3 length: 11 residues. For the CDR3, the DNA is TGTGCCAGCAGCCAGGGTGGCGAGCAGTACTTC. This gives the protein CASSQGGEQYF.

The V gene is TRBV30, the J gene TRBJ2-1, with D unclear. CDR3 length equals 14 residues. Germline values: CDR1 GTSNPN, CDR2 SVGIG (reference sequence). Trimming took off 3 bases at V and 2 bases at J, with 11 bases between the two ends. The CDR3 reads CAWSDSDPYNEQFF. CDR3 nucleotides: TGTGCCTGGAGCGACTCAGACCCCTACAATGAGCAGTTCTTC.

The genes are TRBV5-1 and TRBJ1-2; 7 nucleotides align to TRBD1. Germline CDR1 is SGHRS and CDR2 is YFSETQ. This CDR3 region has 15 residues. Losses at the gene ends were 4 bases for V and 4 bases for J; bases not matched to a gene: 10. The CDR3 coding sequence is TGCGCCAGCAGCACCCCTCAGGGGGGTGCCTATGGCTACACCTTC. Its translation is CASSTPQGGAYGYTF.

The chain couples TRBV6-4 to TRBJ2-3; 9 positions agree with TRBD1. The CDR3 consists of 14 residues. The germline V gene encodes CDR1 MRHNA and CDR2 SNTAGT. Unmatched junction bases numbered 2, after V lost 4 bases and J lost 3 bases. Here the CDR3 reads CASSAGQGTDTQYF. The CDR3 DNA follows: TGTGCCAGCAGTGCGGGACAGGGTACAGATACGCAGTATTTT.

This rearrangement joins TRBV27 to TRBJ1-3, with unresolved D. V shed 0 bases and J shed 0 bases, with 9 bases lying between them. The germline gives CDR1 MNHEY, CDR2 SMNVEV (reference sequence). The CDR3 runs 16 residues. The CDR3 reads CASSLSTPGSGNTIYF. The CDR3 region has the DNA TGTGCCAGCAGTTTATCGACGCCGGGCTCTGGAAACACCATATATTTT.

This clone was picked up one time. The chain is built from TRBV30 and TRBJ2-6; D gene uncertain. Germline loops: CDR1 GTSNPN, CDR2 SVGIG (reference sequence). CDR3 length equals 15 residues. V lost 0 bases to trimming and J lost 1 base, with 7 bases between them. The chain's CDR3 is CAWSVVLSGANVLTF. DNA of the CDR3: TGTGCCTGGAGTGTAGTCCTATCTGGGGCCAACGTCCTGACTTTC. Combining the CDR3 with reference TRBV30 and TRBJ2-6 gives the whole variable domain SQTIHQWPATLVQPVGSPLSLECTVEGTSNPNLYWYRQAAGRGLQLLFYSVGIGQISSEVPQNLSASRPQDRQFILSSKKLLLSDSGFYLCAWSVVLSGANVLTFGAGSRLTVL.